The 6 T cell receptor beta chains in this list originate from one sample, sequenced in a study of follicular helper T cells after annual influenza vaccination. The table came from immunoSEQ multiplex PCR; TCRdb's copy has only in-frame clones and leaves some out. The sample records 2,500 to 3,500 clones, around 84% being singletons. The time point here: 2014-2015 season, 7 days after vaccination. Material: CXCR5+ CD38- circulating T follicular helper cells from blood, obtained 7 days after influenza vaccination. As to subset: circulating Tfh, non-naive CD4+CXCR5+PD-1+ (ICOS+CD38+ or ICOS-CD38-). All receptors derive from an adult who received the influenza vaccine.

The chain has TRBV27 and TRBJ2-5, with D possibly TRBD1 on 6 matching bases. The CDR3 spans 14 residues. Germline values: CDR1 MNHEY, CDR2 SMNVEV (reference sequence). With 1 base removed from V and 5 bases from J, the gap between germline ends came to 11 bases. CDR3 region: CASSLYRDLETQYF. The CDR3 nucleotides read TGTGCCAGCAGTTTATACAGGGACCTGGAGACCCAGTACTTC.

The V call is TRBV5-4, the J call TRBJ2-1; D is unclear. CDR1 is SGHNT, CDR2 YYREEE, per germline (reference sequence). The germline V and J ends were trimmed by 1 base and 5 bases, with 10 bases remaining between them. CDR3 length: 14 residues. The CDR3 loop is CASSLFDINNEQFF. The CDR3 nucleotides read TGTGCCAGCAGCTTGTTCGACATCAACAATGAGCAGTTCTTC.

The chain is built from TRBV15 and TRBJ1-3, with 7 bases aligning to TRBD1. The CDR3 extends over 14 amino acids. CDR1 and CDR2 from the germline V gene are LNHNV and YYDKDF (reference sequence). The junction had 9 bases not matched to a gene; V was cut back by 10 bases and J by 3 bases. The CDR3 coding sequence is TGTGCCATCAGGGGGGCTCACTTTGGAAACACCATATATTTT. Translation gives CAIRGAHFGNTIYF.

The CDR3 sequence is CASSFLKEQYF. Here the CDR3 DNA reads TGTGCCAGCAGCTTTTTGAAGGAGCAGTACTTC. The chain joins TRBV7-6 to TRBJ2-7; D unclear. The CDR3 has 11 residues. CDR1 SGHVS and CDR2 FNYEAQ come from the germline V gene. The V and J ends lost 3 bases and 7 bases respectively, with 7 bases between them.

The chain couples TRBV18 to TRBJ1-6; D gene ambiguous. Looked up from germline, CDR1 is KGHSH and CDR2 is LQKENI. The V and J ends lost 5 bases and 7 bases respectively, with 15 bases between them. The CDR3 totals 15 residues. The DNA for the CDR3 is TGTGCCAGCTCAACCAGTGGGGTGGGGAATTCACCCCTCCACTTT. Translation: CASSTSGVGNSPLHF. The whole variable domain, remainder taken from reference TRBV18 and TRBJ1-6, is NAGVMQNPRHLVRRRGQEARLRCSPMKGHSHVYWYRQLPEEGLKFMVYLQKENIIDESGMPKERFSAEFPKEGPSILRIQQVVRGDSAAYFCASSTSGVGNSPLHFGNGTRLTVT.

The chain is built from TRBV6-5 and TRBJ2-7; perhaps TRBD2 as D (5 bases). This CDR3 is built from 14 residues. Trimming removed 2 bases from V and 3 bases from J, with 11 bases in between. Germline V lookup: CDR1 MNHEY, CDR2 SVGAGI. The CDR3 nucleotides are TGTGCCAGCAGTTACGGACTTAATAACTACGAGCAGTACTTC. This codes for CASSYGLNNYEQYF.